The 14 T cell receptor beta chains below all came from one sample that was sequenced in a study of T cells in Graves' hyperthyroidism and ophthalmopathy. Template material for amplifying TCR beta CDR3 regions consisted of RNA transcripts. The HTBI primer set drove a first-round RT-PCR of the TCR CDR3. Via MiXCR, TCRdb re-called the multiplex PCR reads, giving one row per CDR3 protein. This table holds around 610,000 distinct CDR3 sequences, 14% to 15% found once. The sequenced sample was blood. The receptors shown here come from a woman between 35 and 50 years old with Graves' ophthalmopathy.

V is TRBV6-2 or TRBV6-3 and J is TRBJ1-6; D may be TRBD1 (6 bases). Germline lookup yields CDR1 MNHEY and CDR2 SVGEGT. The CDR3 contains 19 residues. Trimming took off 5 bases at V and 0 bases at J, with 20 bases between the two ends. CDR3 protein: CASSRPPGQRSSYNSPLHF. CDR3 nucleotides: TGTGCCAGCAGTCGCCCACCCGGACAGAGGAGCTCCTATAATTCACCCCTCCACTTT.

In this sample, this clonotype turned up many times. The chain recombines TRBV14 with TRBJ1-2; no clear D gene. CDR1 and CDR2 from the germline V gene are SGHDN and FVKESK. Trimming removed 1 base from V and 2 bases from J, with 5 bases in between. This CDR3 has 13 residues. CDR3 amino acids: CASSQAENYGYTF. Written as DNA, the CDR3 is TGTGCCAGCAGCCAAGCAGAAAACTATGGCTACACCTTC.

Many counts were recorded for this clonotype. The chain has TRBV4-3 and TRBJ2-1, with unresolved D. With 0 bases removed from V and 4 bases from J, the gap between germline ends came to 4 bases. Germline CDR1 and CDR2: LGHNA and YSLEER. The CDR3 has 13 amino acids. The CDR3 is CASSQDQYNEQFF. As DNA, the CDR3 is TGCGCCAGCAGCCAAGATCAATACAATGAGCAGTTCTTC.

The J gene is TRBJ2-6, the V gene TRBV30, with TRBD2 matching over 12 bases. The CDR3 covers 18 residues. The V gene's germline CDR1 is GTSNPN and CDR2 SVGIG (reference sequence). V lost 4 bases to trimming and J lost 0 bases; unmatched junction nucleotides: 7. CDR3 coding DNA: TGTGCCTGGACCCTAGGACTAGCGGGAAACTCTGGGGCCAACGTCCTGACTTTC. This encodes CAWTLGLAGNSGANVLTF.

There are many counts of this clonotype. The V gene is TRBV12-3 or TRBV12-4, the J gene TRBJ1-2, with D possibly TRBD1 on 5 matching bases. V lost 7 bases to trimming and J lost 0 bases, with 12 bases between them. CDR3 size: 14 residues. The CDR3 reads CASTPRGTNYGYTF. The DNA of the CDR3 is TGTGCCAGCACCCCTCGGGGGACTAACTATGGCTACACCTTC.

At least ten counts were recorded for this clonotype. This chain uses TRBV20-1 with TRBJ2-7, with D perhaps being TRBD1 or TRBD2 (6 bases each). The CDR3 covers 13 residues. The germline V gene has CDR1 DFQATT and CDR2 SNEGSKA (reference sequence). Trimming removed 1 base at V and 2 bases at J, with 9 bases between. CDR3 region: CSARVRGAYEQYF. The CDR3 nucleotides are TGCAGTGCTAGAGTAAGGGGGGCCTACGAGCAGTACTTC.

This clonotype was seen ten or more times. The chain has TRBV12-3 or TRBV12-4 and TRBJ2-2; either TRBD1 or TRBD2 may fit D (5 bases each). Deletions cut 3 bases from V and 7 bases from J, with 15 bases between. The CDR3 length is 15 residues. The CDR3: CASSLVRERYGELFF. The DNA of the CDR3 is TGTGCCAGCAGTTTGGTCAGGGAGAGGTACGGGGAGCTGTTTTTT.

The chain joins TRBV5-1 to TRBJ2-7; D not resolved. Germline CDR1 SGHRS, CDR2 YFSETQ. This CDR3 comprises 15 residues. Trimming removed 0 bases from V and 7 bases from J, with 17 bases in between. The CDR3 nucleotides are TGCGCCAGCAGCTTGGGGTCGGCTGGAGCCGAGGAGCAGTACTTC. Amino acids: CASSLGSAGAEEQYF.

Concerning this clonotype: The junction departs from germline at one end; a sequencing error may be responsible. The V call is TRBV25-1, the J call TRBJ2-7; 9 bases align to TRBD1. CDR3 length equals 15 residues. Germline V lookup: CDR1 MGHDK, CDR2 SYGVNS. The CDR3 sequence: CASQEGGTGNYGQYF. The CDR3 bases are TGTGCCAGTCAAGAGGGGGGGACAGGGAACTACGGGCAGTACTTC.

This clonotype was found many times. The J gene is TRBJ2-5, the V gene TRBV20-1, with D perhaps TRBD1 (6 bases). V was shortened by 0 bases and J by 4 bases, with 12 bases between the two germline ends. The CDR3 runs 14 residues. The V gene's germline CDR1 is DFQATT and CDR2 SNEGSKA (reference sequence). CDR3 in amino acids: CSARDLAGVETQYF. For the CDR3, the DNA is TGCAGTGCTAGAGATCTCGCAGGGGTAGAGACCCAGTACTTC.

The CDR3 nucleotides read TGTGCCAGCAACGGACAGGGACTGAACACTGAAGCTTTCTTT. This encodes CASNGQGLNTEAFF. The genes are TRBV11-1 and TRBJ1-1; TRBD1 matches at 8 bases. Trimming took 7 bases from V and 0 from J; bases not matched to a gene: 4. The length of the CDR3 is 14 residues. The germline V gene encodes CDR1 SGHAT and CDR2 FQDESV (reference sequence).

This clonotype was seen ten or more times. This chain connects TRBV28 to TRBJ2-2, with TRBD1 identical over 9 bases. The germline V gene has CDR1 MDHEN and CDR2 SYDVKM. V lost 3 bases and J lost 7; bases outside the gene matches: 6. The CDR3 consists of 15 residues. DNA for the CDR3: TGTGCCAGCAGTTTTCTTGGACAGGGGTTCGGGGAGCTGTTTTTT. Its protein is CASSFLGQGFGELFF.

The sample holds a few counts of this clonotype. The chain couples TRBV5-8 to TRBJ2-5; 7 nucleotides line up with TRBD2. V shed 0 bases and J 1 base; nucleotides not matched to a gene: 6. Germline loops: CDR1 SGHTS, CDR2 YDEGEE. This CDR3 comprises 16 residues. The CDR3 DNA reads TGTGCCAGCAGCTTGGGAGGGACTAAGGCCCAAGAGACCCAGTACTTC. Protein: CASSLGGTKAQETQYF.

This clonotype has ten or more counts. The chain has TRBV30 and TRBJ1-2; D possibly corresponds to TRBD1 (5 bases). The CDR3 is 13 residues long. Germline V gene sequence: CDR1 GTSNPN, CDR2 SVGIG (reference sequence). Trimming left V 4 bases short and J 4 bases short, with 13 bases between. Written as DNA, the CDR3 is TGTGCCTGGACGTTGGGGCAGTTCTATGGCTACACCTTC. This codes for CAWTLGQFYGYTF.